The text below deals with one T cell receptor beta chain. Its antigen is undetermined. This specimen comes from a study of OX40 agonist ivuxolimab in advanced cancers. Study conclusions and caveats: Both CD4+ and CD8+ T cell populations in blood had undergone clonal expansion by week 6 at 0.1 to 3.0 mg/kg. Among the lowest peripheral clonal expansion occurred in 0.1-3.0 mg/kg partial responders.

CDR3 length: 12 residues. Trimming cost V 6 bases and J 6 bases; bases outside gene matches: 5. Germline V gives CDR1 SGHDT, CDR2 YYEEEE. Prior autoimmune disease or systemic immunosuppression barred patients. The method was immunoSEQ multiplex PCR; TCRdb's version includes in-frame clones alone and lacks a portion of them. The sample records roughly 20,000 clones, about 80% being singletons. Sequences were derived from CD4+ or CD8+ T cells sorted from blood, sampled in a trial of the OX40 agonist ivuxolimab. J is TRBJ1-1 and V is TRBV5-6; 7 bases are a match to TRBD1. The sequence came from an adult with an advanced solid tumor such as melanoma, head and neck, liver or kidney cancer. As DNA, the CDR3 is TGTGCCAGCACCTACAGGGGCGCTGAAGCTTTCTTT. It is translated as CASTYRGAEAFF.